The 17 T cell receptor beta chains in this list originate from one sample, sequenced in a study of blood T cell repertoires in COVID-19. Here immunoSEQ multiplex PCR was the method, and the copy in TCRdb shows in-frame clones only, minus some. The sample lists around 250,000 clones, about 86% occurring once. The specimen sequenced was peripheral blood. These receptors originate from a man aged 18 to 29 with active or convalescent COVID-19.

The rearrangement uses TRBV28 and TRBJ1-4, with D tentatively TRBD1 (6 bases). The V end was cut by 6 bases, the J end by 8 bases, with 16 bases between. Germline assignment: CDR1 MDHEN and CDR2 SYDVKM. The CDR3 spans 14 residues. Here the CDR3 DNA reads TGTGCCAGCAGGTTAGGGGGGTCAGACGAAAAACTGTTTTTT. This encodes CASRLGGSDEKLFF.

The chain employs TRBV4-1 and TRBJ1-5; no firm D call. Germline lookup yields CDR1 MGHRA and CDR2 YSYEKL. The length of the CDR3 is 14 residues. Trimming removed 0 bases at V and 7 bases at J, with 10 bases between. The DNA for the CDR3 is TGCGCCAGCAGCCAAGAGGAGGCAGGCCAGCCCCAGCATTTT. Residues: CASSQEEAGQPQHF.

The rearrangement joins TRBV20-1 to TRBJ1-1; D unresolved. Looked up from germline, CDR1 is DFQATT and CDR2 is SNEGSKA (reference sequence). The CDR3 covers 11 residues. The CDR3 DNA reads TGCAGGGGGTCCGGGGACACTGAAGCTTTCTTT. It codes for CRGSGDTEAFF.

J is TRBJ2-3 and V is TRBV5-1, with 9 bases fitting TRBD2. The CDR3 length is 15 residues. Germline V gene data show CDR1 as SGHRS and CDR2 as YFSETQ. V lost 5 bases and J lost 6; bases outside the gene matches: 10. The CDR3 sequence: CASRPPGLASDTQYF. The CDR3 nucleotides read TGCGCCAGCAGACCCCCGGGACTAGCTTCCGATACGCAGTATTTT. Full variable domain (outside the CDR3, taken from reference TRBV5-1 and TRBJ2-3): KAGVTQTPRYLIKTRGQQVTLSCSPISGHRSVSWYQQTPGQGLQFLFEYFSETQRNKGNFPGRFSGRQFSNSRSEMNVSTLELGDSALYLCASRPPGLASDTQYFGPGTRLTVL.

This chain uses TRBV6-5 with TRBJ2-3; D call uncertain. The CDR3 is 14 amino acids. Trimming pared 0 bases from V and 2 bases from J, leaving 6 bases between. Per germline, CDR1 MNHEY and CDR2 SVGAGI. The CDR3, as DNA: TGTGCCAGCAGTTACTCGTCATCCACAGATACGCAGTATTTT. Protein product: CASSYSSSTDTQYF.

The chain employs TRBV7-7 and TRBJ2-2; D might be TRBD1 (5 bases). CDR3 length equals 14 residues. Germline lookup yields CDR1 SSHAT and CDR2 FNYEAQ (reference sequence). V was trimmed by 5 bases and J by 8 bases, leaving 15 bases between them. CDR3 in DNA: TGTGCCAGCAGCCCTTTGACAGTAGATGGGGAGCTGTTTTTT. It yields the protein CASSPLTVDGELFF.

This clone turned up a few times. The V and J genes are TRBV7-7 and TRBJ2-1; TRBD2 matches at 7 bases. With V trimmed by 1 base and J by 5 bases, 2 bases remained unmatched. The CDR3 sequence is 14 residues long. Germline values: CDR1 SSHAT, CDR2 FNYEAQ (reference sequence). The CDR3 coding sequence is TGTGCCAGCAGCTTAGGGGGAGGGAACAATGAGCAGTTCTTC. Translating it yields CASSLGGGNNEQFF.

The rearrangement uses TRBV5-5 and TRBJ1-6, with TRBD1 matching 7 bases. Germline V gene sequence: CDR1 SGHKS, CDR2 YYEKEE (reference sequence). The length of the CDR3 is 15 residues. The V gene end was trimmed by 1 base and the J gene end by 6 bases; junction bases not matched to a gene: 4. The CDR3 loop is CASSLIRQGNSPLHF. Written as DNA, the CDR3 is TGTGCCAGCAGCTTGATTCGACAGGGTAATTCACCCCTCCACTTT.

The gene calls are TRBV6-6 and TRBJ1-2; no reliable D call. Per the germline V gene, CDR1 is MNHNY and CDR2 is SVGAGI (reference sequence). V was trimmed by 4 bases and J by 9 bases, leaving 12 bases between them. This CDR3 has 12 residues. The chain's CDR3 is CASSSPPMRYTF. CDR3 bases: TGTGCCAGCAGTTCACCTCCTATGCGCTACACCTTC.

The rearrangement links TRBV25-1 to TRBJ2-5; 7 bases are a match to TRBD1. Germline CDR1 MGHDK, CDR2 SYGVNS. J was trimmed by 4 bases and V by 5 bases; bases with no gene match: 4. The CDR3 totals 13 residues. Here the CDR3 reads CASSPTGRETQYF. The CDR3 DNA sequence: TGTGCCAGCAGTCCGACAGGGAGAGAGACCCAGTACTTC.

This clone has only one observation. V and J are TRBV13 and TRBJ2-1, with 7 bases fitting TRBD2. V was pared by 9 bases and J by 12 bases, with 17 bases of the junction left unmatched. The CDR3 has 14 amino acids. Germline CDR1 reads PRHDT; CDR2 reads FYEKMQ (reference sequence). CDR3 in amino acids: CASTPSGEGSGQFF. The CDR3 DNA reads as TGTGCCAGTACCCCCTCGGGGGAGGGGTCCGGGCAGTTCTTC.

This clone was seen a handful of times. The chain couples TRBV14 to TRBJ2-4; no reliable D call. Germline V CDR1 and CDR2: SGHDN, FVKESK. This CDR3 has 14 amino acids. V dropped 2 bases and J dropped 7 bases, with 12 bases sitting between them. The DNA for the CDR3 is TGTGCCAGCAGCCAATTCCTGCGGCCTAACATTCAGTACTTC. Translation gives CASSQFLRPNIQYF.

The chain links TRBV7-9 to TRBJ2-7; 10 positions match TRBD2. Per germline, CDR1 SEHNR and CDR2 FQNEAQ (reference sequence). The CDR3 loop spans 13 amino acids. J lost 6 bases, V lost 4 bases, and 3 bases had no gene match. The CDR3 nucleotides read TGTGCCAGCAGCTCGGGACTAGCGCGCGAGCAGTACTTC. Protein: CASSSGLAREQYF.

This chain joins TRBV11-1 and TRBJ2-1; 12 bases line up with TRBD2. The trim removed 5 bases at V and 2 bases at J, leaving 4 bases unmatched. The CDR3 has 16 amino acids. Germline V gene lookup returns CDR1 SGHAT and CDR2 FQDESV (reference sequence). CDR3: CASSLRLAGAYNEQFF. DNA of the CDR3: TGTGCCAGCAGCCTCCGACTAGCGGGGGCCTACAATGAGCAGTTCTTC.

V usage is TRBV15 and J usage is TRBJ2-7; 8 nucleotides line up with TRBD1. CDR1 is LNHNV and CDR2 is YYDKDF in the germline V gene (reference sequence). V lost 5 bases and J lost 3; bases outside the gene matches: 9. The CDR3 runs to 15 residues. CDR3 residues: CATSGHIGQGYEQYF. The CDR3, as DNA: TGTGCCACCAGCGGGCACATAGGACAGGGCTACGAGCAGTACTTC.

The chain is built from TRBV2 and TRBJ1-1, with D perhaps matching TRBD1 (5 bases). The germline gives CDR1 SNHLY, CDR2 FYNNEI. V was clipped by 6 bases and J by 8 bases, with 13 bases between them. CDR3 length: 12 residues. The DNA for the CDR3 is TGTGCCAGCAGCCAAACAGGTGCAGAAGCTTTCTTT. Translation: CASSQTGAEAFF.

This clone was counted a single time. This chain connects TRBV5-6 to TRBJ2-7, with TRBD2 matching 8 bases. CDR3 size: 15 residues. Germline V gene data show CDR1 as SGHDT and CDR2 as YYEEEE. V lost 0 bases to trimming and J lost 1 base; unmatched junction nucleotides: 3. CDR3 nucleotides: TGTGCCAGCAGCTTGGCGGGGGGGCCTTCCTACGAGCAGTACTTC. Amino acid sequence: CASSLAGGPSYEQYF.